This record covers a single TCR beta chain. Assay used: immunoSEQ multiplex PCR; TCRdb lists only in-frame clones, some missing. The sample contains 150,000 to 200,000 clones, about 87% of which appear only once. This specimen belongs to a study of control samples from healthy donors and cancer patients. Between the trimmed V and J ends, which lost 1 base and 4 bases, there was a span of 14 bases. The CDR3 spans 15 residues. Germline CDR1 SGHRS, CDR2 YFSETQ. The chain is built from TRBV5-1 and TRBJ2-5; D might be TRBD2 (6 bases). This receptor was obtained from a man aged 30-40 years in good health. The sample consisted of blood. The CDR3 sequence is CASSLFEEGLETQYF. The CDR3 DNA follows: TGCGCCAGCAGCTTGTTTGAGGAGGGTTTAGAGACCCAGTACTTC.